Included here is one TCR beta chain sequence, with context. Repertoires were generated with immunoSEQ multiplex PCR, while TCRdb's copy carries only in-frame clones and drops some. The sample has around 2.1 million clones, 85% to 95% seen once. CDR3 size: 15 residues. The V gene lost 1 base and the J gene lost 0 bases, with 8 bases spanning the gap. Germline assignment: CDR1 SNHLY and CDR2 FYNNEI. Naive CD8 cells lacked CD45RO and underwent positive selection for CCR7, leaving out terminally differentiated effector memory CD45RA+ cells. These data are taken from a study of shared clonotypes between healthy human individuals.

The sequence derives from a man between 18 and 35 years old in good health. Some clones in this sample may be carry-over from other donors' samples. The chain combines TRBV2 with TRBJ2-3; no firm D call. What was sequenced was naive CD8+ T cells from PBMCs. CDR3 sequence reads: CASSEDTSSTDTQYF. The CDR3 bases are TGTGCCAGCAGTGAAGACACTTCTAGCACAGATACGCAGTATTTT.